This T cell receptor beta chain was sequenced during a study of cytomegalovirus exposure and HLA in healthy donors. Overall study findings and caveats: In a later analysis, TCR beta V- and J-gene trimming was associated with a missense DCLRE1C variant. The study dropped some indistinguishable V segments, TRBV6-2 and TRBV6-3 among them. TCR beta sequences reportedly predicted the HLA-A and HLA-B alleles of most subjects accurately.

60 Vbeta and 13 Jbeta primers were used in PCR. The assay was immunoSEQ multiplex PCR, and TCRdb's table has in-frame clones only and misses some. The sample has 65,000 or so clones; 70% to 85% are singletons. CDR1 and CDR2 (germline): SGHAT, FQNNGV. This CDR3 has 15 amino acids. Trimming removed 1 base from V and 9 bases from J; junction bases left unmatched: 5. This clone showed up just once. What it binds is not known. The chain is built from TRBV11-2 and TRBJ2-1; 11 nucleotides match TRBD2. Sequenced sample: PBMCs. The receptor comes from a girl aged 5-17 years in good health and CMV-seropositive. CDR3 protein: CASSLGSGRASEQFF. The DNA of the CDR3 is TGTGCCAGCAGCTTAGGTAGCGGGAGGGCCTCTGAGCAGTTCTTC.